These T cell receptor beta chains were read from a single sample in a study of T cell repertoires in cytomegalovirus infection. Antigens of these TCRs are unknown. One entry per CDR3 protein results from TCRdb running MiXCR on the reads. The repertoire holds approximately 600,000 distinct CDR3 sequences, with just under 40% as singletons. This sample comprised cultured PBMCs, obtained from culture after CMV antigen stimulation. These receptors were obtained from a human donor in good health (CMV status not recorded). Some clones in this sample may be carry-over from other donors' samples. Both conserved end residues are part of each CDR3. D genes are given only for firm matches. Clone size, where shown, is once, few, many, or a class for clones that have expanded.

j_gene	d_gene	abundance	v_gene	len	CDR3aa	CDR3nt
TRBJ2-2	TRBD1	NA	TRBV6-1	15	CASSTQDRATGELFF	TGTGCCAGCAGTACCCAGGACAGGGCCACCGGGGAGCTGTTTTTT
TRBJ2-3	NA	NA	TRBV7-2	13	CASSLQGGDTQYF	TGTGCCAGCAGCCTGCAGGGCGGAGATACGCAGTATTTT
TRBJ2-3	NA	NA	TRBV7-2	12	CASSLYADTQYF	TGTGCCAGCAGCTTATACGCAGATACGCAGTATTTT
TRBJ2-1	NA	NA	TRBV6-1	15	CASSDSGRVTMRQFF	TGTGCCAGCAGTGACTCGGGGCGTGTTACAATGAGGCAGTTCTTC
TRBJ1-6	NA	few	TRBV12-3/TRBV12-4	13	CASSFERGSPLHF	TGTGCCAGCAGTTTTGAGAGGGGTTCACCCCTCCACTTT
TRBJ2-1	NA	few	TRBV14	16	CASSRGARGAYNEQFF	TGTGCCAGCAGCCGGGGCGCGAGGGGGGCCTACAATGAGCAGTTCTTC
TRBJ2-7	TRBD2	many	TRBV7-2	14	CASRRREGNYEQYF	TGTGCCAGCAGGAGGCGGGAGGGGAACTACGAGCAGTACTTC
TRBJ2-1	NA	NA	TRBV7-4	13	CASQQGSYNEQFF	TGTGCCAGCCAGCAAGGCTCCTACAATGAGCAGTTCTTC
TRBJ1-5	NA	NA	TRBV19	18	CASSTTGTPRWGNQPQHF	TGTGCCAGTAGTACTACCGGGACACCCCGGTGGGGCAATCAGCCCCAGCATTTT
TRBJ1-2	NA	NA	TRBV6-6	13	CASSPPGFYGYTF	TGTGCCAGCAGTCCCCCGGGGTTCTATGGCTACACCTTC
TRBJ1-1	TRBD1	NA	TRBV20-1	13	CSAETGAATEAFF	TGCAGTGCCGAGACAGGGGCAGCCACTGAAGCTTTCTTT
TRBJ1-5	NA	few	TRBV6-6	16	CASSYSGRGAGQPQHF	TGTGCCAGCAGTTACTCGGGGCGGGGGGCGGGTCAGCCCCAGCATTTT
TRBJ2-3	NA	NA	TRBV29-1	13	CSVRPSLADTQYF	TGCAGCGTTCGGCCGTCCTTGGCAGATACGCAGTATTTT
TRBJ2-5	TRBD2	NA	TRBV28	14	CASSTSGAVVTQYF	TGTGCCAGCTCGACTAGCGGGGCGGTTGTAACCCAGTACTTC
TRBJ2-1	TRBD2	NA	TRBV7-6	17	CAVTDQAAGEGLNEQFF	TGTGCCGTTACAGACCAGGCAGCGGGAGAGGGGTTGAATGAGCAGTTCTTC
TRBJ2-1	TRBD2	NA	TRBV7-2	16	CASSGTVREGRNEQFF	TGTGCCAGCAGCGGTACGGTACGGGAGGGCCGGAATGAGCAGTTCTTC
TRBJ2-3	TRBD2	NA	TRBV6-2/TRBV6-3	14	CASSKGRETDTQYF	TGTGCCAGCAGCAAAGGGAGGGAAACAGATACGCAGTATTTT
TRBJ2-4	NA	few	TRBV12-5	13	CASGLDRENIQYF	TGTGCTAGTGGTTTGGACAGAGAAAACATTCAGTACTTC
TRBJ1-1	TRBD1	NA	TRBV6-5	16	CASRPMRDSADGEAFF	TGTGCCAGCAGACCTATGAGGGACAGCGCCGATGGCGAAGCTTTCTTT
TRBJ1-1	NA	NA	TRBV19	14	CASSMIEGDGEAFF	TGTGCCAGTAGTATGATTGAAGGGGACGGTGAAGCTTTCTTT
TRBJ2-7	TRBD1	few	TRBV5-4	14	CASSPTGEPSEQYF	TGTGCCAGCAGCCCCACAGGGGAGCCATCCGAGCAGTACTTC
TRBJ2-2	NA	NA	TRBV7-6	16	CASSLAGLRNTGELFF	TGTGCCAGCAGCTTGGCAGGGTTAAGGAACACCGGGGAGCTGTTTTTT
TRBJ2-1	NA	NA	TRBV7-4	15	CASSPRTPTYNEQFF	TGTGCCAGCAGCCCACGGACGCCAACCTACAATGAGCAGTTCTTC
TRBJ2-2	NA	NA	TRBV4-1	15	CASSQEAGTTGELFF	TGCGCCAGCAGCCAAGAGGCGGGGACCACCGGGGAGCTGTTTTTT
TRBJ2-7	NA	NA	TRBV20-1	10	CSVTRYEQYF	TGCAGTGTCACTCGCTACGAGCAGTACTTC
TRBJ2-7	TRBD2	few	TRBV20-1	14	CSAPTSGPSYEQYF	TGCAGTGCTCCAACTAGCGGACCTTCCTACGAGCAGTACTTC
TRBJ2-6	NA	NA	TRBV6-2/TRBV6-3	16	CASARVSPSGANVLTF	TGTGCCAGTGCCAGAGTCTCCCCCTCTGGGGCCAACGTCCTGACTTTC
TRBJ2-3	NA	NA	TRBV28	17	CASSLNGLGGSTDTQYF	TGTGCCAGCAGTTTAAATGGACTAGGGGGGTCCACAGATACGCAGTATTTT
TRBJ2-5	TRBD1	NA	TRBV5-1	14	CASSLRDRGETQYF	TGCGCCAGCAGCTTGCGGGACAGGGGAGAGACCCAGTACTTC
TRBJ2-3	NA	NA	TRBV27	16	CASSLSGVDDTDTQYF	TGTGCCAGCAGTTTATCGGGGGTAGATGACACAGATACGCAGTATTTT
TRBJ2-4	TRBD1	few	TRBV27	16	CASSLGTGMRSNIQYF	TGTGCCAGCAGTTTGGGGACAGGGATGAGGTCGAACATTCAGTACTTC
TRBJ2-1	TRBD2	few	TRBV5-1	11	CASSLGLATFF	TGCGCCAGCAGCTTGGGACTAGCTACGTTCTTC
TRBJ2-5	TRBD2	many	TRBV7-2	16	CASSPGLAGGGETQYF	TGTGCCAGCAGCCCGGGACTAGCGGGAGGAGGAGAGACCCAGTACTTC
TRBJ2-5	NA	NA	TRBV7-9	15	CASSLIWRQQETQYF	TGTGCCAGCAGCTTAATCTGGAGACAGCAAGAGACCCAGTACTTC
TRBJ2-3	TRBD1	NA	TRBV6-1	16	CASRPQTGAFTDTQYF	TGTGCCAGCAGGCCCCAGACAGGGGCCTTCACAGATACGCAGTATTTT
TRBJ1-1	TRBD1	many	TRBV7-2	13	CASSLRDRLEAFF	TGTGCCAGCAGCTTAAGGGACAGACTTGAAGCTTTCTTT
TRBJ2-3	NA	NA	TRBV7-2	14	CASSLATAPDTQYF	TGTGCCAGCAGCTTAGCCACAGCACCAGATACGCAGTATTTT
TRBJ1-5	NA	many	TRBV7-8	14	CASSRTDSNQPQHF	TGTGCCAGCAGCCGGACAGATAGCAATCAGCCCCAGCATTTT
TRBJ2-5	NA	many	TRBV7-2	13	CASSWGGRETQYF	TGTGCCAGCAGCTGGGGGGGGCGAGAGACCCAGTACTTC
TRBJ1-2	NA	few	TRBV19	12	CASCEEPGGYTF	TGTGCCAGTTGTGAGGAGCCGGGAGGCTACACCTTC
TRBJ2-2	NA	NA	TRBV5-4	17	CASSLRLAASNTGELFF	TGTGCCAGCAGCTTGAGGTTAGCGGCCTCGAACACCGGGGAGCTGTTTTTT
TRBJ1-3	TRBD1	many	TRBV7-2	15	CASSRTGGSGNTIYF	TGTGCCAGCAGCCGTACAGGGGGCTCTGGAAACACCATATATTTT
TRBJ1-2	NA	NA	TRBV30	14	CAWARSGFNYGYTF	TGTGCCTGGGCCCGAAGTGGCTTCAACTATGGCTACACCTTC
TRBJ2-3	NA	NA	TRBV20-1	15	CSARGGSGNTDTQYF	TGCAGTGCTAGAGGTGGTAGCGGTAACACAGATACGCAGTATTTT
TRBJ1-6	NA	NA	TRBV5-3	18	CASSLGGIDQRYNSPLHF	TGTGCCAGCAGCTTGGGGGGTATCGATCAGCGCTATAATTCACCCCTCCACTTT
TRBJ2-1	NA	few	TRBV4-1	15	CASSQVLGPSGRQFF	TGCGCCAGCAGCCAAGTGCTAGGCCCGAGTGGTCGGCAGTTCTTC
TRBJ2-7	TRBD2	few	TRBV6-6	15	CASSPGTRRSYEQYF	TGTGCCAGCAGTCCCGGGACTAGGAGATCCTACGAGCAGTACTTC
TRBJ2-4	NA	few	TRBV6-1	13	CASSSEGKNIQYF	TGTGCCAGCAGTTCCGAGGGCAAAAACATTCAGTACTTC
TRBJ2-2	NA	NA	TRBV7-6	14	CASSHTGNTGELFF	TGTGCCAGCAGCCACACGGGAAACACCGGGGAGCTGTTTTTT
TRBJ1-2	TRBD1	few	TRBV7-8	16	CASSLKTLTGVYGYTF	TGTGCCAGCAGCTTAAAAACCTTGACAGGGGTCTATGGCTACACCTTC
TRBJ1-5	TRBD1	NA	TRBV29-1	13	CSVSQGANQPQHF	TGCAGCGTTTCTCAGGGGGCTAATCAGCCCCAGCATTTT
TRBJ2-2	NA	NA	TRBV12-3/TRBV12-4	17	CASSLGLGYANTGELFF	TGTGCCAGCAGTTTAGGGCTTGGGTATGCAAACACCGGGGAGCTGTTTTTT
TRBJ2-7	NA	few	TRBV7-2	16	CASSQNPPGLAYEQYF	TGTGCCAGCAGCCAAAACCCTCCGGGGCTGGCGTACGAGCAGTACTTC
TRBJ2-7	TRBD1	NA	TRBV7-9	14	CASSEDRVVNEQYF	TGTGCCAGCAGCGAAGACAGGGTAGTTAACGAGCAGTACTTC
TRBJ1-6	NA	NA	TRBV6-5	16	CASREGRGTMDSPLHF	TGTGCCAGCAGGGAAGGTCGGGGGACAATGGATTCACCCCTCCACTTT
TRBJ2-1	TRBD2	NA	TRBV7-9	15	CASSTGLARYNEQFF	TGTGCCAGCAGCACGGGACTAGCGAGGTACAATGAGCAGTTCTTC
TRBJ2-2	NA	few	TRBV7-8	14	CASSLVSGPGELFF	TGTGCCAGCAGCTTAGTATCAGGGCCCGGGGAGCTGTTTTTT
TRBJ1-5	NA	NA	TRBV12-3/TRBV12-4	18	CASSPRDSKGVSNQPQHF	TGTGCCAGCAGTCCACGGGACTCAAAGGGGGTTAGCAATCAGCCCCAGCATTTT
TRBJ1-5	NA	NA	TRBV6-2/TRBV6-3	16	CASSSLRGRVGQPQHF	TGTGCCAGCAGCTCCCTTCGGGGCAGGGTAGGTCAGCCCCAGCATTTT